The 20 T cell receptor beta chains given below trace back to one sample, sequenced in a study of neoadjuvant nivolumab and ipilimumab in lung cancer. The data were produced by immunoSEQ multiplex PCR, yet TCRdb's version contains in-frame clones alone and is incomplete. The sample lists under 9,000 clones, roughly 84% occurring once. The sequenced sample was tumor tissue, obtained after neoadjuvant nivolumab, alone or with ipilimumab, at or shortly before surgery. These receptors all stem from an adult with non-small cell lung cancer.

This clone was counted a few times. The chain couples TRBV25-1 to TRBJ2-3, with D possibly TRBD2 on 5 matching bases. Trimming took 7 bases from V and 5 from J, leaving 16 bases between them. The CDR3 has 14 residues. Germline V gives CDR1 MGHDK, CDR2 SYGVNS. The CDR3 nucleotides are TGTGCCAGCAAACGGGGTTTCCTCCAAGATACGCAGTATTTT. Translating gives CASKRGFLQDTQYF.

This rearrangement joins TRBV19 to TRBJ1-4, with TRBD1 as a possible D gene (5 bases). Germline V lookup: CDR1 LNHDA, CDR2 SQIVND (reference sequence). The CDR3 extends over 14 amino acids. The V and J ends lost 7 bases and 7 bases respectively, with 16 bases between them. DNA of the CDR3: TGTGCCAGTAATAGAGGGACCGGAGGTGAAAAACTGTTTTTT. This translates into CASNRGTGGEKLFF.

The V and J genes are TRBV19 and TRBJ2-2, with TRBD2 matching 7 bases. CDR1 LNHDA and CDR2 SQIVND come from the germline V gene (reference sequence). This CDR3 region has 17 residues. The trim removed 1 base at V and 1 base at J, leaving 6 bases unmatched. CDR3 sequence reads: CASSIGQRGLNTGELFF. The DNA of the CDR3 is TGTGCCAGTAGTATAGGACAGCGGGGATTGAACACCGGGGAGCTGTTTTTT.

V is TRBV7-9 and J is TRBJ1-1; TRBD1 is a possible D gene (6 bases). Germline lookup yields CDR1 SEHNR and CDR2 FQNEAQ (reference sequence). V lost 5 bases and J 1 base, leaving 17 bases between the germline ends. The CDR3 consists of 16 residues. CDR3 loop: CASSPIQPGQNTEAFF. In DNA, the CDR3 is TGTGCCAGCAGCCCGATTCAGCCGGGACAGAACACTGAAGCTTTCTTT.

This clone was recorded once. This chain joins TRBV6-6 and TRBJ1-1; D unresolved. The CDR3 totals 14 residues. The V gene lost 2 bases and the J gene lost 1 base, with 8 bases spanning the gap. Germline V CDR1 and CDR2: MNHNY, SVGAGI (reference sequence). The CDR3 loop is CASSYQYGNTEAFF. The CDR3 DNA reads TGTGCCAGCAGTTACCAATATGGGAACACTGAAGCTTTCTTT.

This clone showed up just once. This chain uses TRBV13 with TRBJ2-3; D might be TRBD2 (6 bases). This CDR3 region has 17 residues. The V and J ends lost 5 bases and 6 bases respectively, with 24 bases between them. CDR1 PRHDT and CDR2 FYEKMQ come from the germline V gene (reference sequence). CDR3: CASSHLTTLGGRDTQYF. CDR3 DNA sequence: TGTGCCAGCAGCCACCTGACGACTTTGGGGGGTCGGGATACGCAGTATTTT.

This chain uses TRBV5-1 with TRBJ1-1, with D unclear. The CDR3 extends over 15 amino acids. Germline V gene lookup returns CDR1 SGHRS and CDR2 YFSETQ. V lost 0 bases and J lost 5, with 14 bases in between. This chain's CDR3 is CASSLDRAIGTEAFF. DNA of the CDR3: TGCGCCAGCAGCTTGGATAGGGCCATCGGAACTGAAGCTTTCTTT.

The chain joins TRBV11-2 to TRBJ2-7, with TRBD2 matching 7 bases. The junction had 4 bases not matched to a gene; V was cut back by 1 base and J by 1 base. Germline CDR1 and CDR2: SGHAT and FQNNGV. The CDR3 consists of 15 residues. DNA for the CDR3: TGTGCCAGCAGCTTAGTTGGCGGGGGATCCTACGAGCAGTACTTC. Protein: CASSLVGGGSYEQYF. Together with reference TRBV11-2 and TRBJ2-7, the CDR3 gives the full variable domain: EAGVAQSPRYKIIEKRQSVAFWCNPISGHATLYWYQQILGQGPKLLIQFQNNGVVDDSQLPKDRFSAERLKGVDSTLKIQPAKLEDSAVYLCASSLVGGGSYEQYFGPGTRLTVT.

The chain links TRBV7-8 to TRBJ1-1; D ambiguous. The V gene lost 5 bases and the J gene lost 0 bases, with 7 bases spanning the gap. The CDR3 runs 13 residues. CDR1 and CDR2 (germline): SGHVS, FQNEAQ. The CDR3: CASSPKMNTEAFF. The CDR3 nucleotides read TGTGCCAGCAGCCCTAAGATGAACACTGAAGCTTTCTTT.

This chain connects TRBV4-1 to TRBJ2-3; TRBD2 aligns across 9 bases. V shed 5 bases, J shed 5 bases, and the junction held 11 bases outside the gene matches. The CDR3 covers 16 residues. Germline loops: CDR1 MGHRA, CDR2 YSYEKL. CDR3 amino acids: CASSYWTSAEKDTQYF. The CDR3 DNA sequence: TGCGCCAGCAGCTACTGGACTAGCGCCGAAAAAGATACGCAGTATTTT.

The chain is built from TRBV5-1 and TRBJ1-6; 8 bases are a match to TRBD1. The CDR3 is made up of 16 amino acids. The germline CDR1 and CDR2 sequences are SGHRS and YFSETQ. Germline trimming cut 2 bases from V and 6 bases from J; bases unmatched to any gene: 7. The CDR3 spells CASSFRPTGGNSPLHF. In DNA, the CDR3 is TGCGCCAGCAGCTTCCGACCCACAGGGGGTAATTCACCCCTCCACTTT.

The chain carries TRBV19 and TRBJ1-2, with D possibly matching TRBD1 (6 bases). The CDR3 is 17 amino acids. Germline CDR1 and CDR2: LNHDA and SQIVND (reference sequence). Trimming removed 3 bases from V and 1 base from J, with 18 bases in between. CDR3 amino acids: CASSIHRARAGNYGYTF. For the CDR3, the DNA is TGTGCCAGTAGTATTCACAGGGCACGAGCGGGTAACTATGGCTACACCTTC.

V is TRBV5-4 and J is TRBJ2-3; TRBD2 matches 7 bases. Germline V gene data show CDR1 as SGHNT and CDR2 as YYREEE (reference sequence). This CDR3 region has 14 residues. V lost 3 bases and J lost 2; bases outside the gene matches: 3. The CDR3 sequence is CASSSAGYTDTQYF. Here the CDR3 DNA reads TGTGCCAGCAGCTCAGCGGGGTACACAGATACGCAGTATTTT.

This clone was counted once. The chain links TRBV7-3 to TRBJ1-2, with TRBD1 as a possible D gene (6 bases). Germline-derived CDR1 and CDR2 are SGHTA and FQGTGA. The CDR3 spans 14 residues. Trimming stripped 0 bases from V and 5 bases from J, with 10 bases between. The CDR3 region is CASSLTRTDYGYTF. The CDR3, as DNA: TGTGCCAGCAGCTTAACGAGGACAGATTATGGCTACACCTTC.

V and J are TRBV10-2 and TRBJ1-2, with D uncertain. Germline V gives CDR1 WSHSY, CDR2 SAAADI. This CDR3 is 11 amino acids long. The ends were cut back, 6 bases at V and 7 bases at J, with 9 bases in the middle. The CDR3 region is CASRDDGGYTF. Here the CDR3 DNA reads TGCGCCAGCAGGGATGATGGTGGCTACACCTTC.

This clone was observed a single time. V and J are TRBV5-1 and TRBJ2-3; TRBD2 matches at 11 bases. The trim removed 6 bases at V and 8 bases at J, leaving 11 bases unmatched. Germline V lookup: CDR1 SGHRS, CDR2 YFSETQ. This CDR3 has 15 residues. CDR3 region: CASTIAGGAQGTQYF. CDR3 in DNA: TGCGCCAGCACAATAGCGGGAGGGGCTCAAGGTACGCAGTATTTT. The complete variable domain, with remaining parts taken from reference TRBV5-1 and TRBJ2-3, reads KAGVTQTPRYLIKTRGQQVTLSCSPISGHRSVSWYQQTPGQGLQFLFEYFSETQRNKGNFPGRFSGRQFSNSRSEMNVSTLELGDSALYLCASTIAGGAQGTQYFGPGTRLTVL.

The gene calls are TRBV4-2 and TRBJ2-3; D might be TRBD1 (5 bases). Germline CDR1 is LGHNA and CDR2 is YNFKEQ. CDR3 length: 17 amino acids. Trimming stripped 1 base from V and 2 bases from J, with 16 bases between. DNA of the CDR3: TGTGCCAGCAGCCAAGGACCCGCTAGGGGCCCCACAGATACGCAGTATTTT. Its translation: CASSQGPARGPTDTQYF.

DNA for the CDR3: TGTGCCAGCGGTGAGGGAGCCAAAAACATTCAGTACTTC. Translated, it gives CASGEGAKNIQYF. This chain uses TRBV5-4 with TRBJ2-4, with D tentatively TRBD2 (5 bases). V was pared by 7 bases and J by 0 bases, with 8 bases between. Germline V gene sequence: CDR1 SGHNT, CDR2 YYREEE (reference sequence). The CDR3 spans 13 residues.

The J gene is TRBJ2-1, the V gene TRBV7-9, with D unclear. Looked up from germline, CDR1 is SEHNR and CDR2 is FQNEAQ (reference sequence). Trimming took 1 base from V and 5 from J, leaving 9 bases between them. The CDR3 extends over 14 amino acids. CDR3 sequence: CASSLEARNNEQFF. The CDR3 nucleotides are TGTGCCAGCAGCTTAGAGGCCAGGAACAATGAGCAGTTCTTC.

V and J are TRBV6-1 and TRBJ2-3; D is uncertain. V dropped 2 bases and J dropped 5 bases, with 8 bases sitting between them. CDR1 is MNHNS, CDR2 SASEGT, per germline. This CDR3 comprises 13 residues. Here the CDR3 DNA reads TGTGCCAGCAGTGAATTTAATCGAGATACGCAGTATTTT. It codes for CASSEFNRDTQYF.